The 6 T cell receptor beta chains below were found in one sample sequenced in a study of cytomegalovirus exposure and HLA in healthy donors (dated by TCRdb to 2017 to 2019). Library preparation employed the immunoSEQ multiplex PCR assay. For the multiplex PCR, a mixture combining 60 forward primers for TCR Vbeta segments and 13 reverse primers for TCR Jbeta segments was used. TCRdb re-hosts the immuneACCESS table, in-frame sequences only. Its copies lack some clones; in the studies checked, an unresolved V gene accounts for under half of them, and the cause for the rest is not known. Counted in this sample were under 200,000 clones; roughly four fifths of them appeared once. The ten largest clones capture 1.3% to 1.5% of the sample. The sequenced sample was PBMCs. The receptors shown here come from a man between 60 and 75 years old in good health and CMV-seronegative.

The chain joins TRBV6-1 to TRBJ1-5; no definite D call. This CDR3 comprises 14 residues. Germline V gene data show CDR1 as MNHNS and CDR2 as SASEGT. V dropped 4 bases and J dropped 4 bases, with 11 bases sitting between them. The CDR3 nucleotides read TGTGCCAGCAGTGTCAGTCAGACTAATCAGCCCCAGCATTTT. Translated, it gives CASSVSQTNQPQHF.

This clone was recorded only once. The rearrangement links TRBV7-7 to TRBJ2-2; possible D gene TRBD2, 5 bases. Germline V lookup: CDR1 SSHAT, CDR2 FNYEAQ (reference sequence). This CDR3 is built from 15 residues. The V and J ends lost 4 bases and 2 bases respectively, with 11 bases between them. The CDR3 coding sequence is TGTGCCAGCAGCTCAACAGAGGGCAACACCGGGGAGCTGTTTTTT. Its protein is CASSSTEGNTGELFF. Supplemented by reference TRBV7-7 and TRBJ2-2, the full variable domain reads GAGVSQSPRYKVTKRGQDVTLRCDPISSHATLYWYQQALGQGPEFLTYFNYEAQPDKSGLPSDRFSAERPEGSISTLTIQRTEQRDSAMYRCASSSTEGNTGELFFGEGSRLTVL.

This clone was seen a single time. The chain couples TRBV11-2 to TRBJ2-2, with D tentatively TRBD1 (6 bases). The V and J ends lost 3 bases and 0 bases respectively, with 14 bases between them. The CDR3 covers 17 residues. Germline CDR1 reads SGHAT; CDR2 reads FQNNGV. The CDR3 is CASSFGGQRPNTGELFF. The DNA of the CDR3 is TGTGCCAGCAGCTTCGGAGGACAGCGACCGAACACCGGGGAGCTGTTTTTT.

The gene calls are TRBV5-1 and TRBJ2-1, with D tentatively TRBD2 (5 bases). This CDR3 region has 14 residues. Trimming took off 6 bases at V and 5 bases at J, with 15 bases between the two ends. Germline loops: CDR1 SGHRS, CDR2 YFSETQ. The DNA for the CDR3 is TGCGCCAGCAAGGCTTCGGGATCGCACAATGAGCAGTTCTTC. It codes for CASKASGSHNEQFF.

To note about this clone: One end of the junction fails to match germline, which may point to a read error. The rearrangement uses TRBV5-1 and TRBJ1-2; TRBD1 matches at 11 bases. Germline CDR1 SGHRS, CDR2 YFSETQ. This CDR3 is 15 amino acids long. CDR3 sequence: CASSFGPGQGGGYTF. The CDR3 region has the DNA TGCGCCAGTAGCTTCGGACCGGGACAGGGGGGTGGCTACACCTTC.

This chain joins TRBV19 and TRBJ2-5; tentative D call: TRBD1 (6 bases). V dropped 3 bases and J dropped 5 bases, with 13 bases sitting between them. The CDR3 loop spans 14 amino acids. The germline V gene has CDR1 LNHDA and CDR2 SQIVND (reference sequence). CDR3 in amino acids: CASSIGTKAETQYF. The CDR3 nucleotides read TGTGCCAGTAGTATTGGGACAAAAGCGGAGACCCAGTACTTC.